These 30 T cell receptor beta chains share one sample of origin, sequenced in a study of T cells expressing NK-cell markers. For each CDR3 protein, TCRdb gives one entry from its re-call of the 5' RACE reads, without DNA. This table lists about 160,000 distinct CDR3 sequences. Sequencing was carried out using blood T cells: a sorted CD56 or NKG2C T cell subset, CD4+ or CD8+ T cells, or bulk PBMC T cells (not recorded which). Receptors originate from a man aged 18-75 years in good health.

CDR3 sequence reads: CATSRDRDRGSTDTQYF. The chain couples TRBV15 to TRBJ2-3. CDR1 and CDR2 from the germline V gene are LNHNV and YYDKDF (reference sequence). There are 17 residues in the CDR3.

The rearrangement joins TRBV2 to TRBJ2-1. There are 16 residues in the CDR3. The germline V gene has CDR1 SNHLY and CDR2 FYNNEI. CDR3 residues: CASSEIWQGPYNEQFF.

The chain has TRBV13 and TRBJ1-1. The germline V gene encodes CDR1 PRHDT and CDR2 FYEKMQ (reference sequence). The CDR3 runs 13 residues. The chain's CDR3 is CASSPTSRPQAFF.

The CDR3 loop is CASSVPSGGVNTGELFF. The chain carries TRBV2 and TRBJ2-2; TCRdb proposes TRBD2, but this gene call is untestable without DNA. The CDR3 has 17 residues. Germline CDR1 and CDR2: SNHLY and FYNNEI.

The chain employs TRBV4-1 and TRBJ1-5. CDR1 MGHRA and CDR2 YSYEKL come from the germline V gene. This CDR3 is built from 13 residues. The CDR3 sequence is CASSQEGPQPQHF.

The chain carries TRBV29-1 and TRBJ2-5; TCRdb's D call of TRBD1 is untestable without DNA. Per the germline V gene, CDR1 is SQVTM and CDR2 is ANQGSEA. The CDR3 has 13 amino acids. The CDR3 protein is CSVSGTGSETQYF.

The genes are TRBV20-1 and TRBJ1-4. This CDR3 is built from 17 residues. Germline loops: CDR1 DFQATT, CDR2 SNEGSKA (reference sequence). CDR3 sequence reads: CSARDPTAGATNEKLFF.

This chain links TRBV14 with TRBJ2-2. The germline V gene has CDR1 SGHDN and CDR2 FVKESK. The CDR3 runs to 13 residues. CDR3 residues: CASSHTLDGELFF.

The chain employs TRBV16 and TRBJ1-1. CDR3 length: 12 amino acids. Germline CDR1 and CDR2: KGHSY and FQNENV. The CDR3 reads CASSPRRAEAFF.

The chain uses TRBV5-6 and TRBJ2-7; TCRdb's D call, TRBD1, is unchecked because there is no DNA. The CDR3 has 15 amino acids. In germline, CDR1 is SGHDT, CDR2 YYEEEE. The CDR3 here is CASSLPGQGGHEQYF.

The chain carries TRBV12-3 or TRBV12-4 and TRBJ2-5. This CDR3 has 12 residues. CDR3 loop: CASSLIGETQYF.

The chain links TRBV20-1 to TRBJ2-3; the TRBD1 assignment by TCRdb is unverifiable without DNA. Germline CDR1 is DFQATT and CDR2 is SNEGSKA (reference sequence). CDR3 length: 13 amino acids. CDR3 in amino acids: CSPRSISTDTQYF.

The chain uses TRBV24-1 and TRBJ1-5; TCRdb's assignment of TRBD1 cannot be checked, as there is no DNA. Germline-derived CDR1 and CDR2 are KGHDR and SFDVKD. The CDR3 is made up of 14 amino acids. The CDR3: CATSDSPGGQPQHF.

The chain employs TRBV29-1 and TRBJ2-5; no DNA is available, so the TRBD1 call from TCRdb remains unchecked. Per germline, CDR1 SQVTM and CDR2 ANQGSEA. CDR3 length: 15 residues. The CDR3 sequence: CSVVLAGAPWETQYF.

CDR3 amino acids: CASTGEAGGPNEQFF. The genes are TRBV9 and TRBJ2-1; the D call from TCRdb, TRBD2, cannot be confirmed without DNA. The CDR3 totals 15 residues. The germline V gene encodes CDR1 SGDLS and CDR2 YYNGEE.

This chain connects TRBV13 to TRBJ2-3. The CDR3 length is 16 residues. Germline V gene data show CDR1 as PRHDT and CDR2 as FYEKMQ (reference sequence). Here the CDR3 reads CASSLVARRETDTQYF. The entire variable domain, with the rest obtained from reference TRBV13 and TRBJ2-3, is as follows: AAGVIQSPRHLIKEKRETATLKCYPIPRHDTVYWYQQGPGQDPQFLISFYEKMQSDKGSIPDRFSAQQFSDYHSELNMSSLELGDSALYFCASSLVARRETDTQYFGPGTRLTVL.

This rearrangement joins TRBV5-6 to TRBJ1-1; TCRdb proposes TRBD1, but this gene call is untestable without DNA. The CDR3 extends over 11 amino acids. The germline V gene has CDR1 SGHDT and CDR2 YYEEEE. CDR3 sequence: CASRQGQVAFF.

V gene TRBV4-2 combines with J gene TRBJ2-7. Germline-derived CDR1 and CDR2 are LGHNA and YNFKEQ. The CDR3 runs 14 residues. CDR3 sequence: CASSHADSSYEQYF.

V gene TRBV6-5 combines with J gene TRBJ1-4; TCRdb selects TRBD1, and the lack of DNA leaves this call unchecked. CDR1 and CDR2 (germline): MNHEY, SVGAGI. The CDR3 contains 15 residues. CDR3 sequence reads: CASSTRGTVDEKLFF.

The rearrangement links TRBV5-1 to TRBJ1-1. The CDR3 totals 15 residues. Germline V gives CDR1 SGHRS, CDR2 YFSETQ. The CDR3 spells CASSLGSMMNTEAFF.

V is TRBV5-1 and J is TRBJ1-4; TCRdb selects TRBD1, and the lack of DNA leaves this call unchecked. Germline CDR1 is SGHRS and CDR2 is YFSETQ. The length of the CDR3 is 15 residues. The CDR3 sequence is CASSQKQGGGEKLFF.

The CDR3: CASSPRWGQGWETQYF. The genes are TRBV3-1 and TRBJ2-5; the D call of TRBD1 rests on TCRdb alone, since no DNA is present to check it. From germline, CDR1 is LGHDT and CDR2 YNNKEL (reference sequence). The CDR3 has 16 amino acids.

The genes are TRBV4-1 and TRBJ2-2. Germline-derived CDR1 and CDR2 are MGHRA and YSYEKL. The CDR3 consists of 16 residues. The CDR3 reads CASSQLSVSNTGELFF.

The gene calls are TRBV5-1 and TRBJ1-1; TCRdb's D gene call, TRBD1, goes unchecked for lack of DNA. CDR1 and CDR2 from the germline V gene are SGHRS and YFSETQ. The CDR3 totals 15 residues. The CDR3 sequence is CASSSRDSAAAEAFF.

This chain uses TRBV6-1 with TRBJ2-2. The CDR3 runs to 15 residues. CDR1 MNHNS and CDR2 SASEGT come from the germline V gene. CDR3 protein: CASSEAPTNTGELFF.

The chain recombines TRBV4-2 with TRBJ2-7; TCRdb's D call of TRBD1 is untestable without DNA. Germline V gene sequence: CDR1 LGHNA, CDR2 YNFKEQ. CDR3 length: 16 amino acids. CDR3 in amino acids: CASSQEPPGGGYEQYF.

The V gene is TRBV6-1, the J gene TRBJ1-6; the D gene TCRdb calls, TRBD1, cannot be checked with no DNA. Per the germline V gene, CDR1 is MNHNS and CDR2 is SASEGT. CDR3 length: 19 residues. The chain's CDR3 is CASSPARDSLSSYNSPLHF.

V usage is TRBV15 and J usage is TRBJ1-4; TCRdb's D gene call, TRBD1, goes unchecked for lack of DNA. The CDR3 extends over 15 amino acids. The V gene's germline CDR1 is LNHNV and CDR2 YYDKDF (reference sequence). The CDR3 reads CATSRVGGEGEKLFF. Based on the CDR3 plus reference TRBV15 and TRBJ1-4, the full variable domain is DAMVIQNPRYQVTQFGKPVTLSCSQTLNHNVMYWYQQKSSQAPKLLFHYYDKDFNNEADTPDNFQSRRPNTSFCFLDIRSPGLGDTAMYLCATSRVGGEGEKLFFGSGTQLSVL.

The chain links TRBV7-6 to TRBJ1-2; lacking DNA, the TRBD1 call made by TCRdb goes unchecked. The CDR3 is 16 residues long. The germline gives CDR1 SGHVS, CDR2 FNYEAQ. The chain's CDR3 is CASSLASGTGEGGYTF.

The chain joins TRBV19 to TRBJ2-3. In germline, CDR1 is LNHDA, CDR2 SQIVND (reference sequence). This CDR3 spans 12 amino acids. CDR3 residues: CASSVGTDTQYF.